This TCR beta chain was sequenced during a study of PD-1 blockade in classical Hodgkin lymphoma. Brentuximab vedotin exposure varied among the patients, all of whom had relapsed after autologous stem cell transplantation. Germline-derived CDR1 and CDR2 are GTSNPN and SVGIG (reference sequence). V lost 0 bases, J lost 3 bases, and 14 bases lay in between. The CDR3 has 15 residues. Sequenced by immunoSEQ multiplex PCR; TCRdb stores in-frame clones only, minus some. Here the sample spans roughly 41,000 clones, roughly 88% being singletons. Sequences were derived from peripheral blood mononuclear cells (PBMCs), sampled before the second cycle of nivolumab. The sequence came from a human donor with classical Hodgkin lymphoma. The chain has TRBV30 and TRBJ1-2; D gene uncertain. CDR3 sequence reads: CAWSVKGGGYYGYTF. The DNA of the CDR3 is TGTGCCTGGAGTGTAAAGGGTGGCGGATACTATGGCTACACCTTC.